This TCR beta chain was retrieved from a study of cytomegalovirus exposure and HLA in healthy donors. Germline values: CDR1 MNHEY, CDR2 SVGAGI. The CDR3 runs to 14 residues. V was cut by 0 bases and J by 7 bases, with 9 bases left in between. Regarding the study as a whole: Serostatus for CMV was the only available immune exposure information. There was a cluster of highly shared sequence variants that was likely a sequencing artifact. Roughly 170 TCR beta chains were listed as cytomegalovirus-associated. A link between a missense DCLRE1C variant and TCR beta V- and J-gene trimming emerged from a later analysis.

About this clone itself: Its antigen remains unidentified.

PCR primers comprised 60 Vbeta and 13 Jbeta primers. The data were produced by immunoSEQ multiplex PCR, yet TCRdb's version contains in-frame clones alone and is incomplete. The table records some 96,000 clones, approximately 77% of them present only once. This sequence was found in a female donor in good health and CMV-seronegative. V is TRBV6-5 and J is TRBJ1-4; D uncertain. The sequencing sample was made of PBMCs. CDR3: CASSYSERSEKLFF. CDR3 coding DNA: TGTGCCAGCAGTTACTCGGAGAGGAGTGAAAAACTGTTTTTT.